This TCR beta chain was captured by sequencing in a study of T cell responses to AZD1222 COVID-19 vaccine. Study results and limitations: Dominant CD4 TCR responses targeted spike regions 160-218 and 743-854. With two AZD1222 doses given, Spike-specific TCR breadth and depth both rose. A mostly white British donor set with more females was recruited, and clonal diversity was possibly underestimated. Only a handful of AZD1222 recipients, about six in all, had baseline seropositivity.

Trimming pared 4 bases from V and 4 bases from J, leaving 13 bases between. Germline V gives CDR1 SQVTM, CDR2 ANQGSEA. CDR3 length equals 14 residues. Concerning this clone itself: What it binds is unknown.

The protocol was immunoSEQ multiplex PCR, while the TCRdb copy is restricted to in-frame clones and leaves out a portion. The sample yields fewer than 35,000 clones, 80% to 95% seen once. Here the sequenced sample was peripheral blood, taken on day 0 of AZD1222 vaccination. V usage is TRBV29-1 and J usage is TRBJ2-2, with a possible D match to TRBD2 (5 bases). The receptor was derived from an adult in good health. CDR3: CSVAPDLSTGELFF. The DNA of the CDR3 is TGCAGCGTTGCCCCGGACTTATCCACCGGGGAGCTGTTTTTT.